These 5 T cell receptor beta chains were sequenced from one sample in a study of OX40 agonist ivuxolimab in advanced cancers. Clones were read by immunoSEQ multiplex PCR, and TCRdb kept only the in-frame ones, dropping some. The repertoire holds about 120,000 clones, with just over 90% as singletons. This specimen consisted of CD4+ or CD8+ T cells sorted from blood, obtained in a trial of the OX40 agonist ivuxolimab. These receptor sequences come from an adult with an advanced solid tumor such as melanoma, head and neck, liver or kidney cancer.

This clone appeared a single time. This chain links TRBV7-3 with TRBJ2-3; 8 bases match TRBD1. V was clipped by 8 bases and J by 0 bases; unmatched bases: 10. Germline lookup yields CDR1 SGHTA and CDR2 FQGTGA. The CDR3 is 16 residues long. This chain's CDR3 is CASGSGTGGSTDTQYF. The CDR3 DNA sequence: TGTGCCAGCGGCTCAGGGACAGGCGGAAGCACAGATACGCAGTATTTT.

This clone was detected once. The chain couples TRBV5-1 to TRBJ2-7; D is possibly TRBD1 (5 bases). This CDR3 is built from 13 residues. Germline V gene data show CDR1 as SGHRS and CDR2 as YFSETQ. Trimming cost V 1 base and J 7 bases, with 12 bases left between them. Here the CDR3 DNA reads TGCGCCAGCAGCTTGAGGCAGGGTGATGAGCAGTACTTC. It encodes CASSLRQGDEQYF. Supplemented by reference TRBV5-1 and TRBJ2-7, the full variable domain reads KAGVTQTPRYLIKTRGQQVTLSCSPISGHRSVSWYQQTPGQGLQFLFEYFSETQRNKGNFPGRFSGRQFSNSRSEMNVSTLELGDSALYLCASSLRQGDEQYFGPGTRLTVT.

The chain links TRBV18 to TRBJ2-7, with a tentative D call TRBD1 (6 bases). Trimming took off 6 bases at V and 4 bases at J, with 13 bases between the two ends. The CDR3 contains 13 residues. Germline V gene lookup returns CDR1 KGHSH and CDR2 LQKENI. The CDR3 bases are TGTGCCAGCTCGCCCTTGGGGGCTTACGAGCAGTACTTC. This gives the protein CASSPLGAYEQYF.

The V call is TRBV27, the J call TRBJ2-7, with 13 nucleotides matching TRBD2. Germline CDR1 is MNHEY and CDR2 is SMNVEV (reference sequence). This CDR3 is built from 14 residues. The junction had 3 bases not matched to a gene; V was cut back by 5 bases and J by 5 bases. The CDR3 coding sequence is TGTGCCAGCAGTACGACTAGCGGGGGGCACGAGCAGTACTTC. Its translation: CASSTTSGGHEQYF.

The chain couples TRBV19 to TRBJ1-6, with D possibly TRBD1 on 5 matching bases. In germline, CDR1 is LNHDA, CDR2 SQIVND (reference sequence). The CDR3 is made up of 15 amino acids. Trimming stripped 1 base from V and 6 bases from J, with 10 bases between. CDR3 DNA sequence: TGTGCCAGTAGTATAGGTGGCAGGGTTAATTCACCCCTCCACTTT. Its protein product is CASSIGGRVNSPLHF.